These 30 T cell receptor beta chains were all obtained from the same sample, sequenced in a study of blood T cell repertoires in COVID-19. The protocol was immunoSEQ multiplex PCR, while the TCRdb copy is restricted to in-frame clones and leaves out a portion. The data show approximately 140,000 clones, roughly 82% seen once. Material for sequencing was peripheral blood. The origin of the receptors is a man older than 75 with acute or convalescent COVID-19.

The gene calls are TRBV7-2 and TRBJ1-4; the D is unclear. The CDR3 sequence is 16 residues long. Trimming pared 1 base from V and 7 bases from J, leaving 16 bases between. Germline values: CDR1 SGHTA, CDR2 FQGNSA. The CDR3 DNA reads as TGTGCCAGCAGCTTAGATTTTGAGGGTATTGGTGAAAAACTGTTTTTT. Encoded protein: CASSLDFEGIGEKLFF.

This clone was seen just once. CDR3 in amino acids: CASSRQLNQPQHF. CDR3 bases: TGTGCCAGCAGTAGACAGCTCAATCAGCCCCAGCATTTT. The chain is built from TRBV6-2 or TRBV6-3 and TRBJ1-5, with D possibly being TRBD1 (5 bases). This CDR3 is built from 13 residues. V lost 5 bases to trimming and J lost 3 bases, with 8 bases between them. The germline V gene has CDR1 MNHEY and CDR2 SVGEGT.

This clone was detected only a few times. The genes are TRBV7-9 and TRBJ1-2, with 9 bases fitting TRBD1. Germline V lookup: CDR1 SEHNR, CDR2 FQNEAQ (reference sequence). V gave up 5 bases and J gave up 0 bases; unmatched junction bases: 4. The CDR3 spans 15 residues. CDR3 protein: CASSRTGVPNYGYTF. Written as DNA, the CDR3 is TGTGCCAGCAGCCGGACAGGGGTTCCTAACTATGGCTACACCTTC. Looking up the rest from reference TRBV7-9 and TRBJ1-2 gives the full variable domain: DTGVSQNPRHKITKRGQNVTFRCDPISEHNRLYWYRQTLGQGPEFLTYFQNEAQLEKSRLLSDRFSAERPKGSFSTLEIQRTEQGDSAMYLCASSRTGVPNYGYTFGSGTRLTVV.

The chain joins TRBV6-5 to TRBJ2-3, with 10 bases that match TRBD1. The CDR3 consists of 15 residues. The germline V gene has CDR1 MNHEY and CDR2 SVGAGI. With V trimmed by 5 bases and J by 5 bases, 7 bases remained unmatched. The CDR3 sequence: CASSPRDRGLDTQYF. The CDR3 nucleotides are TGTGCCAGCAGTCCCAGGGACAGGGGTCTAGATACGCAGTATTTT.

The chain combines TRBV4-2 with TRBJ1-1, with 12 bases fitting TRBD1. Germline CDR1 is LGHNA and CDR2 is YNFKEQ. With 3 bases clipped from V and 1 base from J, the junction kept 6 bases outside the gene matches. The CDR3 spans 17 residues. The CDR3 sequence: CASSQGTGGAKNTEAFF. CDR3 nucleotide sequence: TGTGCCAGCAGCCAGGGGACAGGGGGCGCGAAGAACACTGAAGCTTTCTTT.

The gene calls are TRBV4-1 and TRBJ2-5, with D possibly matching TRBD1 (5 bases). Trimming left V 1 base short and J 3 bases short, with 9 bases between. There are 14 residues in the CDR3. Looked up from germline, CDR1 is MGHRA and CDR2 is YSYEKL. In DNA form, the CDR3 reads TGCGCCAGCAGCCAAGCTGACAGTAAAGAGACCCAGTACTTC. Amino acids: CASSQADSKETQYF.

The chain links TRBV7-8 to TRBJ2-2, with D unclear. The CDR3 spans 16 residues. Germline-derived CDR1 and CDR2 are SGHVS and FQNEAQ. V was pared by 5 bases and J by 0 bases, with 13 bases between. The CDR3 DNA sequence: TGTGCCAGCAGCCCCGGAGCACTCACGAACACCGGGGAGCTGTTTTTT. This codes for CASSPGALTNTGELFF.

This clone was detected once. The rearrangement uses TRBV6-5 and TRBJ1-3; D possibly corresponds to TRBD1 (5 bases). The CDR3 is 14 residues long. In germline, CDR1 is MNHEY, CDR2 SVGAGI. Trimming stripped 8 bases from V and 4 bases from J, with 15 bases between. The CDR3 region is CASHPGGVGNTIYF. The DNA of the CDR3 is TGTGCCAGCCACCCGGGGGGGGTAGGAAACACCATATATTTT.

This clone was counted only a few times. J is TRBJ2-2 and V is TRBV24-1; 7 bases map to TRBD1. The V segment lost 9 bases and the J segment 4 bases; nucleotides outside the gene matches: 10. Germline lookup yields CDR1 KGHDR and CDR2 SFDVKD. This CDR3 is built from 15 residues. CDR3 sequence: CATERQGSGTGELFF. The CDR3 DNA reads TGTGCCACCGAGCGACAGGGATCGGGCACCGGGGAGCTGTTTTTT.

The V gene is TRBV6-5, the J gene TRBJ1-5; the match to TRBD1 covers 9 bases. The CDR3 runs to 14 residues. V lost 7 bases and J lost 4; bases outside the gene matches: 5. Germline V lookup: CDR1 MNHEY, CDR2 SVGAGI. As DNA, the CDR3 is TGTGCCAGCATATTGGGGACAGGGAATCAGCCCCAGCATTTT. Amino acid sequence: CASILGTGNQPQHF.

The chain employs TRBV30 and TRBJ2-3, with D perhaps matching TRBD2 (6 bases). V gave up 4 bases and J gave up 1 base, with 18 bases separating them. The CDR3 runs 16 residues. Germline CDR1 GTSNPN, CDR2 SVGIG (reference sequence). The CDR3 here is CAWTRSGLLRTDTQYF. CDR3 coding DNA: TGTGCCTGGACCAGATCGGGACTTCTACGCACAGATACGCAGTATTTT.

The CDR3 protein is CASSSTGGSYGYTF. In DNA, the CDR3 is TGTGCCAGCAGTTCCACAGGGGGGAGCTATGGCTACACCTTC. The chain couples TRBV6-5 to TRBJ1-2; 8 positions agree with TRBD1. Germline CDR1 and CDR2: MNHEY and SVGAGI. CDR3 length equals 14 residues. The V and J ends lost 4 bases and 4 bases, in that order; junction bases with no gene match: 5.

This sequence joins TRBV6-1 and TRBJ1-5, with D possibly TRBD1 on 6 matching bases. V lost 3 bases and J 6 bases, leaving 6 bases between the germline ends. CDR1 is MNHNS, CDR2 SASEGT, per germline. The CDR3 runs 12 residues. CDR3 nucleotide sequence: TGTGCCAGCAGTGACAGGGGTCAGCCCCAGCATTTT. Encoded protein: CASSDRGQPQHF.

The V call is TRBV11-3, the J call TRBJ2-1; unclear D gene. Germline V CDR1 and CDR2: SGHNT, YENEEA. V was clipped by 0 bases and J by 6 bases, with 3 bases between them. The CDR3 is 12 amino acids. DNA for the CDR3: TGTGCCAGCAGCTTAGATCGCAATGAGCAGTTCTTC. Residues: CASSLDRNEQFF.

The genes are TRBV12-5 and TRBJ2-3; 8 nucleotides align to TRBD1. The germline V gene encodes CDR1 LGHNT and CDR2 FRNRAP. The CDR3 has 16 residues. V was pared by 1 base and J by 3 bases, with 6 bases of the junction left unmatched. The CDR3 protein is CASGLEQGAWTDTQYF. CDR3 DNA: TGTGCTAGTGGTTTGGAGCAGGGGGCTTGGACAGATACGCAGTATTTT. Supplemented by reference TRBV12-5 and TRBJ2-3, the full variable domain reads DARVTQTPRHKVTEMGQEVTMRCQPILGHNTVFWYRQTMMQGLELLAYFRNRAPLDDSGMPKDRFSAEMPDATLATLKIQPSEPRDSAVYFCASGLEQGAWTDTQYFGPGTRLTVL.

The chain employs TRBV28 and TRBJ1-6, with a tentative D call TRBD1 (5 bases). The CDR3 totals 15 residues. The V end lost 3 bases, the J end lost 7 bases, and 13 bases lay between the germline ends. Germline CDR1 MDHEN, CDR2 SYDVKM. CDR3 nucleotide sequence: TGTGCCAGCAGTTTCTGGGGGGGAATCAATTCACCCCTCCACTTT. Translated: CASSFWGGINSPLHF. Using reference TRBV28 and TRBJ1-6 for the parts outside the CDR3, the full variable domain is DVKVTQSSRYLVKRTGEKVFLECVQDMDHENMFWYRQDPGLGLRLIYFSYDVKMKEKGDIPEGYSVSREKKERFSLILESASTNQTSMYLCASSFWGGINSPLHFGNGTRLTVT.

V and J are TRBV2 and TRBJ1-5; the D is unclear. The germline gives CDR1 SNHLY, CDR2 FYNNEI. Trimming shortened V by 8 bases and J by 4 bases, and 12 bases separated the two germline ends. This CDR3 spans 13 amino acids. This chain's CDR3 is CASAAESNQPQHF. CDR3 in DNA: TGTGCCAGCGCCGCCGAGTCAAATCAGCCCCAGCATTTT.

The V gene is TRBV3-1 (or the pseudogene TRBV3-2), the J gene TRBJ1-1; D is possibly TRBD1 (6 bases). Between the trimmed V and J ends, which lost 6 bases and 7 bases, there was a span of 15 bases. This CDR3 contains 13 residues. In germline, CDR1 is LGHDT, CDR2 YNNKEL (reference sequence). The DNA for the CDR3 is TGTGCCAGCAGACCTAATCAGGGGCGTGAAGCTTTCTTT. Amino acids: CASRPNQGREAFF.

This clone was counted only a few times. This chain links TRBV6-5 with TRBJ1-3; no reliable D call. The CDR3 is made up of 14 amino acids. V shed 8 bases and J shed 8 bases, with 19 bases lying between them. Germline CDR1 reads MNHEY; CDR2 reads SVGAGI. CDR3 DNA sequence: TGTGCCAGCGCAACACCCCTTGAGGCGGACACCATATATTTT. It is translated as CASATPLEADTIYF.

J is TRBJ2-7 and V is TRBV5-6; D is perhaps TRBD2 (5 bases). With 0 bases removed from V and 2 bases from J, the gap between germline ends came to 9 bases. The CDR3 runs to 14 residues. Germline-derived CDR1 and CDR2 are SGHDT and YYEEEE. The CDR3 spells CASSLGRLTYEQYF. The CDR3 nucleotides are TGTGCCAGCAGCTTGGGGAGGCTGACCTACGAGCAGTACTTC.

This clone was seen only a few times. The rearrangement joins TRBV29-1 to TRBJ1-2, with D tentatively TRBD1 (5 bases). Germline V lookup: CDR1 SQVTM, CDR2 ANQGSEA. The CDR3 extends over 13 amino acids. V lost 6 bases to trimming and J lost 0 bases, with 11 bases between them. As DNA, the CDR3 is TGCAGCGTCAAGACAGAGGCTAACTATGGCTACACCTTC. This encodes CSVKTEANYGYTF. The full variable domain, in which reference TRBV29-1 and TRBJ1-2 provide the parts outside the CDR3, is SAVISQKPSRDICQRGTSLTIQCQVDSQVTMMFWYRQQPGQSLTLIATANQGSEATYESGFVIDKFPISRPNLTFSTLTVSNMSPEDSSIYLCSVKTEANYGYTFGSGTRLTVV.

The gene calls are TRBV5-6 and TRBJ2-4; D unresolved. CDR1 SGHDT and CDR2 YYEEEE come from the germline V gene. Trimming removed 2 bases from V and 4 bases from J, with 10 bases in between. The CDR3 length is 14 residues. As DNA, the CDR3 is TGTGCCAGCAGCTTACGCGGTACTAAAAACATTCAGTACTTC. This translates into CASSLRGTKNIQYF. The whole variable domain, filled in from reference TRBV5-6 and TRBJ2-4, reads DAGVTQSPTHLIKTRGQQVTLRCSPKSGHDTVSWYQQALGQGPQFIFQYYEEEERQRGNFPDRFSGHQFPNYSSELNVNALLLGDSALYLCASSLRGTKNIQYFGAGTRLSVL.

This chain joins TRBV4-2 and TRBJ1-1; 10 positions agree with TRBD1. The CDR3 contains 15 residues. The trim removed 0 bases at V and 7 bases at J, leaving 5 bases unmatched. The germline V gene has CDR1 LGHNA and CDR2 YNFKEQ. CDR3 amino acids: CASSQDTDRGNEAFF. CDR3 in DNA: TGTGCCAGCAGCCAAGATACGGACAGGGGGAATGAAGCTTTCTTT.

The chain couples TRBV5-5 to TRBJ1-5; possibly TRBD1 for D (5 bases). The CDR3 has 13 residues. V lost 2 bases and J 10 bases, leaving 13 bases between the germline ends. Germline assignment: CDR1 SGHKS and CDR2 YYEKEE (reference sequence). The DNA of the CDR3 is TGTGCCAGCAGCTTAAACAGGCTGGGACCCCAGCATTTT. It encodes CASSLNRLGPQHF.

The V call is TRBV28, the J call TRBJ1-5, with D perhaps TRBD1 (5 bases). The CDR3 covers 16 residues. CDR1 and CDR2 (germline): MDHEN, SYDVKM. V lost 5 bases to trimming and J lost 3 bases, with 17 bases between them. The CDR3 sequence is CASSTTGGALNQPQHF. CDR3 sequence (DNA): TGTGCCAGCAGTACTACAGGAGGGGCCCTCAATCAGCCCCAGCATTTT.

This clone was seen ten or more times. The V call is TRBV5-1, the J call TRBJ1-5; a weak D match, TRBD1 (5 bases). Trimming pared 1 base from V and 8 bases from J, leaving 13 bases between. This CDR3 is built from 14 residues. Germline V gives CDR1 SGHRS, CDR2 YFSETQ. The CDR3 region has the DNA TGCGCCAGCAGCTTGAAAGGGGCTGGGGAGCCCCAGCATTTT. Protein product: CASSLKGAGEPQHF.

This rearrangement joins TRBV5-1 to TRBJ2-1, with 9 bases matching TRBD1. Germline V CDR1 and CDR2: SGHRS, YFSETQ. With V trimmed by 4 bases and J by 0 bases, 11 bases remained unmatched. The CDR3 is made up of 18 amino acids. The CDR3, as DNA: TGCGCCAGCAGCCCGAAGACAGGGGGGGCGGACTCCTACAATGAGCAGTTCTTC. It translates to CASSPKTGGADSYNEQFF.

The rearrangement links TRBV19 to TRBJ2-7; D is uncertain. The CDR3 is 12 residues long. With 7 bases removed from V and 2 bases from J, the gap between germline ends came to 9 bases. From germline, CDR1 is LNHDA and CDR2 SQIVND (reference sequence). CDR3 in DNA: TGTGCCAGTAAGGCAGGCGCCTACGAGCAGTACTTC. Translation: CASKAGAYEQYF.

This clone was found a few times. The chain carries TRBV12-3 or TRBV12-4 and TRBJ2-3; 8 bases line up with TRBD2. The length of the CDR3 is 12 residues. After removal of 4 bases from V and 13 bases from J, the junction contained 7 bases not matched to a gene. The CDR3 protein is CASSSRLASEYF. The CDR3 DNA reads as TGTGCCAGCAGTTCCAGACTAGCGTCGGAGTATTTT.

In its sample, this clone was seen a few times. V gene TRBV24-1 combines with J gene TRBJ2-2, with TRBD1 matching over 9 bases. V gave up 4 bases and J gave up 5 bases; unmatched junction bases: 7. Germline assignment: CDR1 KGHDR and CDR2 SFDVKD. The CDR3 length is 16 residues. The CDR3 loop is CATSDPGQGGTGELFF. DNA of the CDR3: TGTGCCACCAGTGACCCGGGACAGGGAGGTACCGGGGAGCTGTTTTTT.